The entry that follows covers one TCR beta chain sequence. Deletions cut 9 bases from V and 1 base from J, with 20 bases between. This CDR3 is 16 amino acids long. This entry belongs to a study of blood T cell repertoires in COVID-19. Background on the study: Both acute and convalescent COVID-19 samples were obtained from the United States, Italy and Spain. From T cells, B-cell-depleted T cells, or PBMCs came the material, which was cDNA or gDNA.

As originally analysed: Scientists estimated how many nucleated cells there were by amplifying reference gene primers. Some clones are missing from TCRdb's copy, which holds only in-frame ones; the method was immunoSEQ multiplex PCR. The D gene and trimming were derived from the DNA, and the V and J assignments and clone size from that table. There are some 160,000 clones in the sample; over 75% occur only once, and about 5% lies in the top ten. This clonotype originated in a woman between 45 and 65 years old with acute or convalescent COVID-19. Sequencing input: peripheral blood. This chain links TRBV23-1 with TRBJ2-3, with D possibly matching TRBD2 (6 bases). TRBV23-1 qualifies as an ORF whose function is uncertain. The DNA of the CDR3 is TGCGCCAGTACTTATAAGAGGGACTTTTGCACAGATACGCAGTATTTT. This gives the protein CASTYKRDFCTDTQYF.